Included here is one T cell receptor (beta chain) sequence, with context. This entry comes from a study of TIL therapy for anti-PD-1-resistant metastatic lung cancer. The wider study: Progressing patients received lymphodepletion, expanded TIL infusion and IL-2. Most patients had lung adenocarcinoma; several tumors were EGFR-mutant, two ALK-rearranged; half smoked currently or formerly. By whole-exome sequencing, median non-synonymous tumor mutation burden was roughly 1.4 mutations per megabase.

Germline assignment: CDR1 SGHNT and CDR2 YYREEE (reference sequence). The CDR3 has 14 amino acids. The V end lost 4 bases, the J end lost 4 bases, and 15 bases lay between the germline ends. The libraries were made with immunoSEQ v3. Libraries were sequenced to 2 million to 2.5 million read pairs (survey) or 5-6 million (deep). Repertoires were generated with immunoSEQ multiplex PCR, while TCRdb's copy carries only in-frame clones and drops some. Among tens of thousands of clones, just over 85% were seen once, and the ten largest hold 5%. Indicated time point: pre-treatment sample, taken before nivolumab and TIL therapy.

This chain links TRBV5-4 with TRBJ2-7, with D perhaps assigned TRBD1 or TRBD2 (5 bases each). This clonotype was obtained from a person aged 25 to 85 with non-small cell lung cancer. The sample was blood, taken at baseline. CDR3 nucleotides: TGTGCCAGCAGCCTGGGGGACGGAGGTTACGAGCAGTACTTC. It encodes CASSLGDGGYEQYF.